These T cell receptor beta chains were read from a single sample in a study of PD-1 blockade in classical Hodgkin lymphoma. The protocol was immunoSEQ multiplex PCR, while the TCRdb copy is restricted to in-frame clones and leaves out a portion. The sample has 6,000 or so clones, roughly 80% seen once. The sample was peripheral blood mononuclear cells (PBMCs), taken at baseline. Receptor source: a human donor with classical Hodgkin lymphoma. CDR3s include the opening cysteine and the closing phenylalanine or tryptophan. The D gene is left open where the match is weak. Size is stated for part of the rows, as once, few or many counts, or as a class when the clone is expanded.

d_gene,v_gene,j_gene,abundance,CDR3nt,CDR3aa
NA,TRBV5-8,TRBJ1-1,NA,TGTGCCAGCAGCCCCAGGTCTGACAGAAACACTGAAGCTTTCTTT,CASSPRSDRNTEAFF
TRBD2,TRBV9,TRBJ2-7,NA,TGTGCCAGCAGCGTAGATGGGACTAGTACCTACGAGCAGTACTTC,CASSVDGTSTYEQYF
TRBD2,TRBV15,TRBJ2-3,NA,TGTGCCACCAGCAGAGATCCTTGGCTAGCGGGAGGTACAGATACGCAGTATTTT,CATSRDPWLAGGTDTQYF
NA,TRBV13,TRBJ1-6,NA,TGTGCCAGCAGCTTATCTGCCATGGGCAGAGATAATTCACCCCTCCACTTT,CASSLSAMGRDNSPLHF
NA,TRBV6-1,TRBJ2-5,NA,TGTGCCAGCAGTGATGTAGAGACCCAGTACTTC,CASSDVETQYF
NA,TRBV18,TRBJ1-5,NA,TGTGCCAGCTCACCACCCTACAGGGCTGGGCAGCCCCAGCATTTT,CASSPPYRAGQPQHF
TRBD2,TRBV7-6,TRBJ2-1,NA,TGTGCCAGCAGCTTAGATTGGGGCGGGGGGAACAATGAGCAGTTCTTC,CASSLDWGGGNNEQFF
TRBD2,TRBV2,TRBJ2-7,NA,TGTGCCAGCAGTGAAGGGGCTAGCGGGAGGGACGAGCAGTACTTC,CASSEGASGRDEQYF
NA,TRBV30,TRBJ1-2,NA,NA,CAWAGGTGDVRTF
NA,TRBV2,TRBJ2-5,NA,TGTGCCAGCAGTGAGTGGCAGGCAGGGACCCAGTACTTC,CASSEWQAGTQYF
NA,TRBV6-1,TRBJ2-5,NA,TGTGCCAGCAGTGAACCTCGGGACCCGGTAACGTTCGGGCGATTAGAGACCCAGTACTTC,CASSEPRDPVTFGRLETQYF
TRBD2,TRBV9,TRBJ2-1,NA,TGTGCCAGCAGCTCGAGAGCGGGAGGGACCTACAATGAGCAGTTCTTC,CASSSRAGGTYNEQFF
TRBD2,TRBV7-9,TRBJ2-5,NA,TGTGCCAGCAGCCCTGTCGGGACTAGCGACCAAGAGACCCAGTACTTC,CASSPVGTSDQETQYF
NA,TRBV29-1,TRBJ1-2,NA,TGCAGCGTTGAGAGCTATGGCTACACCTTC,CSVESYGYTF
NA,TRBV1,TRBJ2-6,once,TGCACCAGCAGGCGAAACCGTTTGGCACAAAGTCGGGCCAACGTCCTGACTTTC,CTSRRNRLAQSRANVLTF
NA,TRBV18,TRBJ2-3,NA,TGTGCCAGCTCACCACCGATAGATACGCAGTATTTT,CASSPPIDTQYF
TRBD2,TRBV27,TRBJ2-3,NA,TGTGCCAGCAGTCCTAGCGGGAGAGGCACAGATACGCAGTATTTT,CASSPSGRGTDTQYF
NA,TRBV6-5,TRBJ2-5,NA,TGTGCCAGCAGTTACTGGGGCCGGGAGACCCAGTACTTC,CASSYWGRETQYF
TRBD2,TRBV9,TRBJ2-1,NA,TGTGCCAGCAGCGTAGATTTAGCGGGAGTTGGTGAGCAGTTCTTC,CASSVDLAGVGEQFF
NA,TRBV28,TRBJ1-5,NA,TGTGCCAGCAGTTGGGAGGGGACGAAGCCCCAGCATTTT,CASSWEGTKPQHF
TRBD1,TRBV18,TRBJ2-7,once,TGTGCCAGCTCACCACCGACGGGACAGGGGGAGAGCGGGACTATCAACGAGCAGTACTTC,CASSPPTGQGESGTINEQYF
NA,TRBV7-3,TRBJ2-6,few,TGTGCCAGCAGCCCGGGGCCAGCCAACGTCCTGACTTTC,CASSPGPANVLTF
TRBD2,TRBV28,TRBJ2-1,medium-sized,TGTGCCAGCAGCCCGCGGGAGGGCCGGGGTGAGCAGTTCTTC,CASSPREGRGEQFF
NA,TRBV5-1,TRBJ1-1,once,TGCGCCAGCAGCTTGAGACCTTCGGATTCCATGAACACTGAAGCTTTCTTT,CASSLRPSDSMNTEAFF
NA,TRBV13,TRBJ1-3,NA,TGTGCCAGCAGCTTGGACAGTAGCTCTGGAAACACCATATATTTT,CASSLDSSSGNTIYF